A single sample gave rise to the 23 T cell receptor beta chains below, sequenced in a study of blood T cell repertoires in COVID-19. Here immunoSEQ multiplex PCR was the method, and the copy in TCRdb shows in-frame clones only, minus some. Among about 670,000 clones listed, more than 80% were seen once. Sequencing was done on a sample of peripheral blood. The receptors here all came from a woman aged 18-29 years with acute or convalescent COVID-19.

This chain links TRBV5-6 with TRBJ1-2; 10 bases align to TRBD1. CDR3 size: 14 residues. With V trimmed by 4 bases and J by 9 bases, 9 bases remained unmatched. Germline assignment: CDR1 SGHDT and CDR2 YYEEEE. CDR3 coding DNA: TGTGCCAGCAGCCCCGGGACAGGGGAGCTGAGCTACACCTTC. This gives the protein CASSPGTGELSYTF.

The chain uses TRBV6-5 and TRBJ2-1; the D gene could be TRBD1 or TRBD2 (7 bases each). The CDR3 is 12 residues long. V was pared by 10 bases and J by 7 bases, with 14 bases between. Germline CDR1 is MNHEY and CDR2 is SVGAGI. The CDR3 region has the DNA TGTGCCAACAGGGGACTATCGAATGAGCAGTTCTTC. Translation: CANRGLSNEQFF.

The rearrangement uses TRBV7-3 and TRBJ2-7; D is uncertain. V was pared by 2 bases and J by 6 bases, with 11 bases between. The CDR3 extends over 13 amino acids. Germline CDR1 and CDR2: SGHTA and FQGTGA. CDR3 protein: CASSLDPGSEQYF. The CDR3 nucleotides are TGTGCCAGCAGCTTAGATCCCGGTTCCGAGCAGTACTTC.

The chain combines TRBV28 with TRBJ2-7; TRBD1 aligns across 8 bases. V was clipped by 7 bases and J by 2 bases; unmatched bases: 7. The CDR3 contains 14 residues. Germline loops: CDR1 MDHEN, CDR2 SYDVKM. In DNA, the CDR3 is TGTGCCAGCACTCTAAAGACAGGGGCCTACGAGCAGTACTTC. This codes for CASTLKTGAYEQYF.

This clone was detected only once. This chain joins TRBV6-1 and TRBJ2-3; D unclear. Germline lookup yields CDR1 MNHNS and CDR2 SASEGT. The ends were cut back, 0 bases at V and 5 bases at J, with 9 bases in the middle. The CDR3 sequence is 14 residues long. The CDR3 DNA follows: TGTGCCAGCAGTGAAGCGCAGAGGTTAGATACGCAGTATTTT. Encoded protein: CASSEAQRLDTQYF.

The chain links TRBV21-1 to TRBJ2-3; the table's D call, TRBD2, has no DNA check behind it. TRBV21-1 has pseudogene status. The CDR3 consists of 22 residues. The CDR3 sequence is CASSNTFETGTSGGTSTDTQYF. CDR3 nucleotides: TGTGCCAGCAGCAACACCTTCGAGACCGGGACTAGCGGGGGCACTAGCACAGATACGCAGTATTTT.

This rearrangement joins TRBV13 to TRBJ1-2; 7 bases are a match to TRBD1. With V trimmed by 2 bases and J by 4 bases, 1 base remained unmatched. The CDR3 is made up of 13 amino acids. Germline V gives CDR1 PRHDT, CDR2 FYEKMQ (reference sequence). As DNA, the CDR3 is TGTGCCAGCAGCTTAAGACAGGGCTATGGCTACACCTTC. Residues: CASSLRQGYGYTF.

V and J are TRBV6-5 and TRBJ1-1, with D possibly matching TRBD1 (6 bases). V lost 7 bases and J lost 0, with 15 bases in between. Germline CDR1 is MNHEY and CDR2 is SVGAGI. The CDR3 consists of 15 residues. CDR3 coding DNA: TGTGCCAGCAATAGAGGACAGAACATGAACACTGAAGCTTTCTTT. Translated: CASNRGQNMNTEAFF.

The chain has TRBV5-6 and TRBJ2-1, with 7 bases aligning to TRBD2. CDR3 length: 12 amino acids. Germline V CDR1 and CDR2: SGHDT, YYEEEE. The ends lost 4 bases at V and 7 bases at J; junction bases unmatched: 2. CDR3 amino acids: CASSPGGNEQFF. The CDR3 DNA sequence: TGTGCCAGCAGCCCGGGGGGTAATGAGCAGTTCTTC.

V usage is TRBV7-3 and J usage is TRBJ1-1, with D possibly being TRBD1 (6 bases). Trimming took 4 bases from V and 7 from J, leaving 19 bases between them. The CDR3 sequence is 15 residues long. The V gene's germline CDR1 is SGHTA and CDR2 FQGTGA. The CDR3 bases are TGTGCCAGCAGCTCCCAACAGGGAATGGTAGGTGAAGCTTTCTTT. Its translation: CASSSQQGMVGEAFF.

The rearrangement uses TRBV5-4 and TRBJ2-7; a possible D gene is TRBD2 (5 bases). Germline assignment: CDR1 SGHNT and CDR2 YYREEE (reference sequence). Trimming left V 4 bases short and J 0 bases short, with 11 bases between. The CDR3 spans 14 residues. The CDR3: CASSPGGSSYEQYF. The DNA for the CDR3 is TGTGCCAGCAGCCCCGGAGGAAGCTCCTACGAGCAGTACTTC.

Here the CDR3 reads CSAGTGLNYGYTF. CDR3 coding DNA: TGCAGCGCCGGAACAGGGTTAAACTATGGCTACACCTTC. J is TRBJ1-2 and V is TRBV29-1; a weak D match, TRBD1 (6 bases). With 7 bases removed from V and 2 bases from J, the gap between germline ends came to 14 bases. CDR3 length: 13 amino acids. Germline V gene data show CDR1 as SQVTM and CDR2 as ANQGSEA.

This chain joins TRBV6-1 and TRBJ1-2, with no clear D. The germline gives CDR1 MNHNS, CDR2 SASEGT. The CDR3 sequence is 12 residues long. V shed 2 bases and J shed 4 bases, with 5 bases lying between them. CDR3 in DNA: TGTGCCAGCAGTGAACTGAGCTATGGCTACACCTTC. It codes for CASSELSYGYTF.

The DNA of the CDR3 is TGCGCCAGCAGCCCTCCGGACAGGGTGGGGGGTGAGCAGTTCTTC. Protein: CASSPPDRVGGEQFF. The chain is built from TRBV4-1 and TRBJ2-1; 8 bases are a match to TRBD1. CDR1 and CDR2 (germline): MGHRA, YSYEKL. The V gene end was trimmed by 4 bases and the J gene end by 9 bases; junction bases not matched to a gene: 11. CDR3 length: 15 amino acids.

This sequence joins TRBV7-6 and TRBJ2-1; a weak D match, TRBD2 (6 bases). CDR3 length equals 16 residues. Germline CDR1 and CDR2: SGHVS and FNYEAQ. The V end was cut by 5 bases, the J end by 0 bases, with 14 bases between. CDR3 DNA sequence: TGTGCCAGCAGCCCCACCGGAGGGAGCTCCTACAATGAGCAGTTCTTC. Its protein is CASSPTGGSSYNEQFF.

The J gene is TRBJ1-5, the V gene TRBV7-2; D may be TRBD1 (6 bases). Germline CDR1 is SGHTA and CDR2 is FQGNSA. V lost 6 bases to trimming and J lost 4 bases, with 13 bases between them. The CDR3 sequence is 14 residues long. CDR3 loop: CASSSGQINQPQHF. DNA of the CDR3: TGTGCCAGCAGTTCAGGACAGATTAATCAGCCCCAGCATTTT.

This clone was seen once. The chain carries TRBV18 and TRBJ1-2; tentatively, D is TRBD1 (5 bases). Germline V gives CDR1 KGHSH, CDR2 LQKENI. CDR3 length: 14 residues. V dropped 6 bases and J dropped 5 bases, with 16 bases sitting between them. The CDR3 bases are TGTGCCAGCTCGTCCGGGGGAGGTTCGTATGGCTACACCTTC. Protein product: CASSSGGGSYGYTF.

The chain employs TRBV4-3 and TRBJ2-3, with D perhaps TRBD2 (5 bases). This CDR3 region has 13 residues. The V end lost 6 bases, the J end lost 6 bases, and 13 bases lay between the germline ends. Germline CDR1 LGHNA, CDR2 YSLEER. In nucleotides, the CDR3 is TGCGCCAGCAGACGGACTGGGGTGGATACGCAGTATTTT. Translation: CASRRTGVDTQYF.

V is TRBV7-8 and J is TRBJ1-1, with D unresolved. Trimming took 3 bases from V and 4 from J, leaving 9 bases between them. The germline V gene encodes CDR1 SGHVS and CDR2 FQNEAQ. The CDR3 sequence is 13 residues long. CDR3 in amino acids: CASSLGVTTEAFF. For the CDR3, the DNA is TGTGCCAGCAGCTTGGGAGTCACCACTGAAGCTTTCTTT.

This clone turned up a few times. The chain carries TRBV24-1 and TRBJ2-3, with D tentatively TRBD1 (6 bases). V lost 6 bases, J lost 11 bases, and 17 bases lay in between. Germline V gives CDR1 KGHDR, CDR2 SFDVKD. The CDR3 contains 13 residues. CDR3 amino acids: CATSLKGEGKQYF. The DNA of the CDR3 is TGTGCCACCAGTCTAAAGGGGGAAGGGAAGCAGTATTTT.

The chain uses TRBV7-9 and TRBJ2-7; 9 bases are a match to TRBD1. The CDR3 extends over 15 amino acids. Per the germline V gene, CDR1 is SEHNR and CDR2 is FQNEAQ (reference sequence). With V trimmed by 3 bases and J by 2 bases, 5 bases remained unmatched. CDR3 sequence (DNA): TGTGCCAGCAGCTTCCGACAGGGGGGAACCTACGAGCAGTACTTC. Translating it yields CASSFRQGGTYEQYF.

This clone has just one count. The chain links TRBV11-2 to TRBJ2-4; 11 positions match TRBD2. J lost 5 bases, V lost 6 bases, and 3 bases had no gene match. Per germline, CDR1 SGHAT and CDR2 FQNNGV. The CDR3 is 14 residues long. The CDR3: CASRPLAGENIQYF. Here the CDR3 DNA reads TGTGCCAGCAGACCACTAGCGGGGGAAAACATTCAGTACTTC.

The chain joins TRBV20-1 to TRBJ1-2; D gene ambiguous. This CDR3 spans 11 amino acids. Germline V gene data show CDR1 as DFQATT and CDR2 as SNEGSKA (reference sequence). The V end lost 6 bases, the J end lost 8 bases, and 13 bases lay between the germline ends. The CDR3 DNA reads as TGCAGTGCGGGAGATATAGGAGGCTACACCTTC. This gives the protein CSAGDIGGYTF.